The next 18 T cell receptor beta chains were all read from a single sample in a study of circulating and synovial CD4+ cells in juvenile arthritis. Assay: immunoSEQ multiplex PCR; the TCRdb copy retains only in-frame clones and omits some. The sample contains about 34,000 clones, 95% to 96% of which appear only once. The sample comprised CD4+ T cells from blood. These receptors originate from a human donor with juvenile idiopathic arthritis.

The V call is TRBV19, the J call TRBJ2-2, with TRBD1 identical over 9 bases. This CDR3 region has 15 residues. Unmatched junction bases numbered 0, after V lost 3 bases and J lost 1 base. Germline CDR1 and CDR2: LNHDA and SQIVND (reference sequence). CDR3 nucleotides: TGTGCCAGTAGTATGGGACAGGGGAACACCGGGGAGCTGTTTTTT. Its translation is CASSMGQGNTGELFF.

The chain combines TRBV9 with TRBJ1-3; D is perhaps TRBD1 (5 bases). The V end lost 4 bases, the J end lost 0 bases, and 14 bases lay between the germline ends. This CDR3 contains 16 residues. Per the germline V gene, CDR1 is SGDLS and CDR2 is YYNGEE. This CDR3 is CASSPRQTHSGNTIYF. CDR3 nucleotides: TGTGCCAGCAGCCCACGACAGACTCACTCTGGAAACACCATATATTTT. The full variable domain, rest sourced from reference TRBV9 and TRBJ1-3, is DSGVTQTPKHLITATGQRVTLRCSPRSGDLSVYWYQQSLDQGLQFLIQYYNGEERAKGNILERFSAQQFPDLHSELNLSSLELGDSALYFCASSPRQTHSGNTIYFGEGSWLTVV.

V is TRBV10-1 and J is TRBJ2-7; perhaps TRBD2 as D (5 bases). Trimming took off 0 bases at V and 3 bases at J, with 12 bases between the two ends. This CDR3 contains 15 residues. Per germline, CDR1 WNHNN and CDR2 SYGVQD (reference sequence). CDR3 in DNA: TGCGCCAGCAGTGAGTCGGCTCTCGGAGGCTACGAGCAGTACTTC. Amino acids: CASSESALGGYEQYF.

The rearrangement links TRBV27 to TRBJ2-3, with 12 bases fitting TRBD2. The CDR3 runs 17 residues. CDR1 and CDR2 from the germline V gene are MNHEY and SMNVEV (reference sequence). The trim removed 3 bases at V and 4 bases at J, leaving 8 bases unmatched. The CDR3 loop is CASSFSASGRGADTQYF. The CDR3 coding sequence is TGTGCCAGCAGTTTTTCGGCTAGCGGGAGGGGAGCAGATACGCAGTATTTT.

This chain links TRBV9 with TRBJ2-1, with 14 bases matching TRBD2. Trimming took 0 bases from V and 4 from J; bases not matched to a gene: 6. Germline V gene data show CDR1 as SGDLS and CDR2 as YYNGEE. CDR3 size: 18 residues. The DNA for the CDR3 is TGTGCCAGCAGCGTAGGACTAGCGGGAGGGATTTCTTACAATGAGCAGTTCTTC. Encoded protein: CASSVGLAGGISYNEQFF.

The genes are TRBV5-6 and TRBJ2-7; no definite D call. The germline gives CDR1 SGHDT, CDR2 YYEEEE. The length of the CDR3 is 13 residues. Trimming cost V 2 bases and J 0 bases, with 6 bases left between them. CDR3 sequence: CASSFSYSYEQYF. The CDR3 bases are TGTGCCAGCAGCTTCTCCTACTCCTACGAGCAGTACTTC.

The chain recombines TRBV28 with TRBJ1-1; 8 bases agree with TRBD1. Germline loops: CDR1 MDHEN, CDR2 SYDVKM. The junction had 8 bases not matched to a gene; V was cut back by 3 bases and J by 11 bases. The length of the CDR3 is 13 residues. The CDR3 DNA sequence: TGTGCCAGCAGTTTCCCCGGGACAGGAGGCGCTTTCTTT. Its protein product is CASSFPGTGGAFF.

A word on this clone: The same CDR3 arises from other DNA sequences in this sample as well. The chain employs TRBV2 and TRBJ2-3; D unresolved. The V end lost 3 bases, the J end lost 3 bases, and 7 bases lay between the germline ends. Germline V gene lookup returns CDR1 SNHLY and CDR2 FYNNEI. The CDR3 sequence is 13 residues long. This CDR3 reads CASSDRATDTQYF. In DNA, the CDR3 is TGTGCCAGCAGTGATCGAGCGACAGATACGCAGTATTTT.

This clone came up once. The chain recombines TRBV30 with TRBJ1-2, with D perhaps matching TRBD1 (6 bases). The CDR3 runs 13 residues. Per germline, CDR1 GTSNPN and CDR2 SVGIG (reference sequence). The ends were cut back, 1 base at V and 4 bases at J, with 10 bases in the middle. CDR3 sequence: CAWSGDNGYGYTF. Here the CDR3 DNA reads TGTGCCTGGAGTGGGGACAACGGCTATGGCTACACCTTC.

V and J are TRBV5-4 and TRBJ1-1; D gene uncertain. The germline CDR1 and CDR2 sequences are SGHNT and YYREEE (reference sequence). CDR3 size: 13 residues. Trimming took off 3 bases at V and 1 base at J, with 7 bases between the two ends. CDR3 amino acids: CASSSDGNTEAFF. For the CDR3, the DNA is TGTGCCAGCAGCTCAGATGGGAACACTGAAGCTTTCTTT.

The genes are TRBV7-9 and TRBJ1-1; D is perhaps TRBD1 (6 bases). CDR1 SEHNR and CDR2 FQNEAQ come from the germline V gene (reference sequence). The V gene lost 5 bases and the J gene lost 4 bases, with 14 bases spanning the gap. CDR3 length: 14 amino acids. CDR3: CASSGMGASTEAFF. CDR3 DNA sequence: TGTGCCAGCAGCGGCATGGGGGCGAGCACTGAAGCTTTCTTT.

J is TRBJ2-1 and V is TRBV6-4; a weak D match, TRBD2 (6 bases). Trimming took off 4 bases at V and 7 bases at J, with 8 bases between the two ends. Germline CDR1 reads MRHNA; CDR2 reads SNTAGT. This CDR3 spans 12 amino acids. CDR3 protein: CASSVLANEQFF. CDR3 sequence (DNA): TGTGCCAGCAGTGTACTAGCTAATGAGCAGTTCTTC.

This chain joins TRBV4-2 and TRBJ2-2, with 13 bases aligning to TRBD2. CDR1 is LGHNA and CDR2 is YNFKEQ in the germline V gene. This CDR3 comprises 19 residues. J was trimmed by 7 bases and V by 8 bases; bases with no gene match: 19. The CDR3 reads CASALAGGGLAGAHGELFF. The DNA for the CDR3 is TGTGCCAGCGCCCTTGCCGGCGGAGGACTAGCGGGAGCTCACGGGGAGCTGTTTTTT.

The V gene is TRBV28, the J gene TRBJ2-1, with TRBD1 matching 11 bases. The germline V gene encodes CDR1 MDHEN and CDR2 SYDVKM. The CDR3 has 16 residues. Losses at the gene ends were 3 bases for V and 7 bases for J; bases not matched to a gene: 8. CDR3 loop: CASSFSGQGGGNEQFF. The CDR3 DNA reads TGTGCCAGCAGTTTCTCGGGACAGGGGGGTGGGAATGAGCAGTTCTTC.

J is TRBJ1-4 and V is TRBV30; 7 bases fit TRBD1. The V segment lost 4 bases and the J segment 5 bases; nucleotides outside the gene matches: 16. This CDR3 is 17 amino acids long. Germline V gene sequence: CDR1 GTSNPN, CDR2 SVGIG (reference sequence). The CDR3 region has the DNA TGTGCCTGGAACCCCCCCCTAAGACAGGGTCCCAATGAAAAACTGTTTTTT. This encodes CAWNPPLRQGPNEKLFF.

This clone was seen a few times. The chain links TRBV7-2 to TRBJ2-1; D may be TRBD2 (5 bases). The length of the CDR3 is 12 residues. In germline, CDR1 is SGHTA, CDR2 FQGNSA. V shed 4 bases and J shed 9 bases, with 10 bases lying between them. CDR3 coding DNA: TGTGCCAGCAGCTCCTGGGCGGGTGAGCAGTTCTTC. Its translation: CASSSWAGEQFF.

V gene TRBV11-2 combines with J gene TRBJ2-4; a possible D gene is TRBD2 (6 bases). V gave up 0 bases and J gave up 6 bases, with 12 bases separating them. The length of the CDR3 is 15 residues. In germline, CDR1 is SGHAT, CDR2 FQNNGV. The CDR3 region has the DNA TGTGCCAGCAGCTTAGATGTGGGGGGTAGAAACATTCAGTACTTC. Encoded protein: CASSLDVGGRNIQYF.

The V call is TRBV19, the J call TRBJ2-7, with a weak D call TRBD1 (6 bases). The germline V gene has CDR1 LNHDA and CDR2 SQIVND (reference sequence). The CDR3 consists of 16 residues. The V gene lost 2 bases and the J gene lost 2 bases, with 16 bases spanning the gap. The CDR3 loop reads CASSINRVYFPYEQYF. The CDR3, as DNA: TGTGCCAGTAGTATAAACAGGGTCTACTTTCCCTACGAGCAGTACTTC.